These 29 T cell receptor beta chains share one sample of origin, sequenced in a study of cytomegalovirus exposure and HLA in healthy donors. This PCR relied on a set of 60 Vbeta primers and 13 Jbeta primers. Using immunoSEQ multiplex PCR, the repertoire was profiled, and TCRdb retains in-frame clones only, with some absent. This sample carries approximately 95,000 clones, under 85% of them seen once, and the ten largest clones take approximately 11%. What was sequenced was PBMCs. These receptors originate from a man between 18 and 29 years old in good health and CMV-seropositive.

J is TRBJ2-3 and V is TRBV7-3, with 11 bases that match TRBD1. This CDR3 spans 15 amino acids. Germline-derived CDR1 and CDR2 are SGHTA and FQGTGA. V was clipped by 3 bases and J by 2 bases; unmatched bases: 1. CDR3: CASSLDRGPTDTQYF. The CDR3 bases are TGTGCCAGCAGCTTGGACAGGGGGCCCACAGATACGCAGTATTTT.

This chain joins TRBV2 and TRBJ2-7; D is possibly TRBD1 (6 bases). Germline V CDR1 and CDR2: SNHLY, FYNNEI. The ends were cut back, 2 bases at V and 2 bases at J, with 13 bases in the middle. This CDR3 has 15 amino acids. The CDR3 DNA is TGTGCCAGCAGTGAATTGGGCTACAGGGCCTACGAGCAGTACTTC. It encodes CASSELGYRAYEQYF.

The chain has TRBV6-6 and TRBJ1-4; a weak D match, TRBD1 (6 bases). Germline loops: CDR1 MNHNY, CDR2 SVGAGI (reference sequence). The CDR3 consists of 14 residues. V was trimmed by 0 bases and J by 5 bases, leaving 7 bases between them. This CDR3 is CASSYSGQNEKLFF. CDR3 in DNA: TGTGCCAGCAGTTACTCCGGACAGAATGAAAAACTGTTTTTT.

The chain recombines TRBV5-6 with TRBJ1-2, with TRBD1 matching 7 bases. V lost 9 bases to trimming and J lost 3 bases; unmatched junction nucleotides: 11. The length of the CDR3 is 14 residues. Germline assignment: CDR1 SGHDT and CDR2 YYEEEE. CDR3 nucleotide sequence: TGTGCCACCCGGGAGGGGGCGTTGTACTATGGCTACACCTTC. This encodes CATREGALYYGYTF.

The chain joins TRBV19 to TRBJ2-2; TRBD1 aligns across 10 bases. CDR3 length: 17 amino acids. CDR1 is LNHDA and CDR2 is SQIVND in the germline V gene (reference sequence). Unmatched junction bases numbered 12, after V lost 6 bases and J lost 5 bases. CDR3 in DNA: TGTGCCAGTAGCCCTGGAATGCGGGACAGGGGTACCGGGGAGCTGTTTTTT. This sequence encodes CASSPGMRDRGTGELFF.

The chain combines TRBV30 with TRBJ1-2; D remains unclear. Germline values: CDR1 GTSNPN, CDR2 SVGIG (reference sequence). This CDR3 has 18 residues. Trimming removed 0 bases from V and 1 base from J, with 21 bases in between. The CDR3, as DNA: TGTGCCTGGAGTGTACACCGCAGGTCCTCTAACCTTAACTATGGCTACACCTTC. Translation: CAWSVHRRSSNLNYGYTF.

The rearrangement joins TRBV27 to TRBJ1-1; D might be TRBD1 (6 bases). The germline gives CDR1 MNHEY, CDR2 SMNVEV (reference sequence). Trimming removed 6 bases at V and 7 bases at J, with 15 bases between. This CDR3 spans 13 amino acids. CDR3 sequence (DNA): TGTGCCAGCAGCCGACAGAACAGGGATGAAGCTTTCTTT. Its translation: CASSRQNRDEAFF.

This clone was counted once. CDR3 in amino acids: CASSLTGSLYGYTF. CDR3 in DNA: TGTGCCAGTAGTCTGACAGGGAGCCTCTATGGCTACACCTTC. The chain has TRBV19 and TRBJ1-2; 7 bases fit TRBD1. The CDR3 runs 14 residues. J gave up 4 bases and V 5 bases, and 7 bases lay outside the gene matches. Germline CDR1 and CDR2: LNHDA and SQIVND (reference sequence).

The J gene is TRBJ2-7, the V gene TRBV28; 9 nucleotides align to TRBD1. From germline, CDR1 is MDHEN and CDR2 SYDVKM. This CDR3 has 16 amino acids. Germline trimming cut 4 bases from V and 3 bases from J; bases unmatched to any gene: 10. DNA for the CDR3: TGTGCCAGCAGTTCCAGACGGGACAGGGTGGTCTACGAGCAGTACTTC. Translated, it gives CASSSRRDRVVYEQYF.

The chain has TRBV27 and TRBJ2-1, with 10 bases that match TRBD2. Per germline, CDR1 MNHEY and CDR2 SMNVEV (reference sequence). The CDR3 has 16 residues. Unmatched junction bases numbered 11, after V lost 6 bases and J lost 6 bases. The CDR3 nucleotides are TGTGCCAGCAGCCAGGGGCTAGCGGGGGACCCCAATGAGCAGTTCTTC. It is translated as CASSQGLAGDPNEQFF.

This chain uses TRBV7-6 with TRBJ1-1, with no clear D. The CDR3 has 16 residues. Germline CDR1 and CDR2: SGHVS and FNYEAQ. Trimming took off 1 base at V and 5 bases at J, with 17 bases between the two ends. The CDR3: CASSLGQREVGTEAFF. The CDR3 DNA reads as TGTGCCAGCAGCTTAGGTCAAAGGGAGGTGGGGACTGAAGCTTTCTTT.

The CDR3 here is CASRGLRTNTGELFF. DNA of the CDR3: TGTGCCAGCAGAGGACTGAGGACTAACACCGGGGAGCTGTTTTTT. J is TRBJ2-2 and V is TRBV6-1; perhaps TRBD2 as D (5 bases). Trimming cost V 6 bases and J 2 bases, with 13 bases left between them. The germline CDR1 and CDR2 sequences are MNHNS and SASEGT. The CDR3 totals 15 residues.

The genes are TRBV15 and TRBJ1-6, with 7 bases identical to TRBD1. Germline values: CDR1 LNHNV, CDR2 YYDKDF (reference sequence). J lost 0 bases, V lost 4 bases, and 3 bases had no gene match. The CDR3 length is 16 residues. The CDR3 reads CATSTGGVSYNSPLHF. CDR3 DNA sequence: TGTGCCACCAGCACAGGGGGAGTCTCCTATAATTCACCCCTCCACTTT. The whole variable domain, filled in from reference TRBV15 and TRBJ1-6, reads DAMVIQNPRYQVTQFGKPVTLSCSQTLNHNVMYWYQQKSSQAPKLLFHYYDKDFNNEADTPDNFQSRRPNTSFCFLDIRSPGLGDTAMYLCATSTGGVSYNSPLHFGNGTRLTVT.

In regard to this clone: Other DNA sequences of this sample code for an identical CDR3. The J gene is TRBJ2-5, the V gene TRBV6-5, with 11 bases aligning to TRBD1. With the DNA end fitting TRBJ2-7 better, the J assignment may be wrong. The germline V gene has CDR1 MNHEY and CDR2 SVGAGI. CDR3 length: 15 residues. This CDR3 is CASSYSGTGGYEQYF. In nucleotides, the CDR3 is TGTGCCAGCAGTTACTCAGGGACAGGGGGCTACGAGCAGTACTTC.

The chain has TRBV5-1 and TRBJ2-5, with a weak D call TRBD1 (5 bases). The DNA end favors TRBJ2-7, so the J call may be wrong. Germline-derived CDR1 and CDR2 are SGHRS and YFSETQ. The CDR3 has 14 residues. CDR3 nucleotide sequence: TGCGCCAGCAGCTTTTTGTCCAGGGTCAACGAGCAGTACTTC. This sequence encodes CASSFLSRVNEQYF.

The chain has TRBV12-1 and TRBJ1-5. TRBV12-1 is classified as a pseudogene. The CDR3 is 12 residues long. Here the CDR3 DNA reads TGTGCCAGCAGCTCCCCCCGCCGGGGAAAGCATTTT. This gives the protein CASSSPRRGKHF.

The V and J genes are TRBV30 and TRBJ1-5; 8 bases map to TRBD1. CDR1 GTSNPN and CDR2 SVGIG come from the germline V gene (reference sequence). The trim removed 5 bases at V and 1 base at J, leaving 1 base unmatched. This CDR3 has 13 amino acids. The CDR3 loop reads CAWGQGSNQPQHF. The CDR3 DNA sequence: TGTGCCTGGGGACAGGGAAGCAATCAGCCCCAGCATTTT. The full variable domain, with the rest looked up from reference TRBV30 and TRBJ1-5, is SQTIHQWPATLVQPVGSPLSLECTVEGTSNPNLYWYRQAAGRGLQLLFYSVGIGQISSEVPQNLSASRPQDRQFILSSKKLLLSDSGFYLCAWGQGSNQPQHFGDGTRLSIL.

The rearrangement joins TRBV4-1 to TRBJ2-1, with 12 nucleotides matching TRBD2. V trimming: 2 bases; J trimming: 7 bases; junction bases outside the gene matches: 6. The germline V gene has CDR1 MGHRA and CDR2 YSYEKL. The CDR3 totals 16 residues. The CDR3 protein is CASSQPLAGGLNEQFF. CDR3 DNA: TGCGCCAGCAGCCAACCACTAGCGGGGGGACTTAATGAGCAGTTCTTC.

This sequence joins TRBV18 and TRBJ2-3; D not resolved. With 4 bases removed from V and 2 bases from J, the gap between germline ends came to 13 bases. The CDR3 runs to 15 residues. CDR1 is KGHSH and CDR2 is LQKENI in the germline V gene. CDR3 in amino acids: CASSRRVTSTDTQYF. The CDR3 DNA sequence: TGTGCCAGCTCACGCCGGGTCACATCCACAGATACGCAGTATTTT.

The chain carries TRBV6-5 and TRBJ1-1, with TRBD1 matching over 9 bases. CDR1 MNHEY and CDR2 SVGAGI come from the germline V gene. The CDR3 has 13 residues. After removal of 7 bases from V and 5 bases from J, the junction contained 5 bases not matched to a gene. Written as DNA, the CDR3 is TGTGCCAGCATCGGGACAGGGAGAACTGAAGCTTTCTTT. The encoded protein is CASIGTGRTEAFF.

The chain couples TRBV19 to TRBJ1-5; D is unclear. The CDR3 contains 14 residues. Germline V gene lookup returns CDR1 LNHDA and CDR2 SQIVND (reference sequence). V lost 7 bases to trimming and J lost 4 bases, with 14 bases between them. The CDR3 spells CASTYSLGNQPQHF. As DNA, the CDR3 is TGTGCCAGTACTTATAGTCTCGGGAATCAGCCCCAGCATTTT.

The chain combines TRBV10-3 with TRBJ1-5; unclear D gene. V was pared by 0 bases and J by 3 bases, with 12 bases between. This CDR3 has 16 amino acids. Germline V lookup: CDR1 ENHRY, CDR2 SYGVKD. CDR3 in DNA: TGTGCCATCAGTGAGTCTGAGGGTATTAACAATCAGCCCCAGCATTTT. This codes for CAISESEGINNQPQHF.

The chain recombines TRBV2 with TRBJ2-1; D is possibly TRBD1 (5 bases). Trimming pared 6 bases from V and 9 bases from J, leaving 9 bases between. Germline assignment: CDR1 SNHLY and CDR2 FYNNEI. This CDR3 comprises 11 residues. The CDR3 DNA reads TGTGCCAGCAGCGCAGGGTCTGAGCAGTTCTTC. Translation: CASSAGSEQFF. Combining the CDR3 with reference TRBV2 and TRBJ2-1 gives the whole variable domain EPEVTQTPSHQVTQMGQEVILRCVPISNHLYFYWYRQILGQKVEFLVSFYNNEISEKSEIFDDQFSVERPDGSNFTLKIRSTKLEDSAMYFCASSAGSEQFFGPGTRLTVL.

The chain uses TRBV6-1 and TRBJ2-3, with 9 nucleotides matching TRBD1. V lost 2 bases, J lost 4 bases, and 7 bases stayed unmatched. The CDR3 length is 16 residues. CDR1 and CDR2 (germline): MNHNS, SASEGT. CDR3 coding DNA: TGTGCCAGCAGTGAAAATCTAGGGACAGGGTCAGATACGCAGTATTTT. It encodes CASSENLGTGSDTQYF.

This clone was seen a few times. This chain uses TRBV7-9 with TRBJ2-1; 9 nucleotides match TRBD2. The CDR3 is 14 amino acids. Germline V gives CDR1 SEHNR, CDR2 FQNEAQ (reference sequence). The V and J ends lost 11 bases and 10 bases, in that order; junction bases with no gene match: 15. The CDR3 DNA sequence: TGTGCCCTCTTGTTGGGCGGGGGGGCGGGAGAGCAGTTCTTC. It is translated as CALLLGGGAGEQFF.

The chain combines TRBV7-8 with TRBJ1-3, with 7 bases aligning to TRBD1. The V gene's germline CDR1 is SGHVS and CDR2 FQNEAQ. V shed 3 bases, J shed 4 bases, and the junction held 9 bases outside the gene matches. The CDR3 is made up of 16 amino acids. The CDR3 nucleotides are TGTGCCAGCAGCTTCGGAGAAGGGGGCGCGGGAAACACCATATATTTT. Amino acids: CASSFGEGGAGNTIYF.

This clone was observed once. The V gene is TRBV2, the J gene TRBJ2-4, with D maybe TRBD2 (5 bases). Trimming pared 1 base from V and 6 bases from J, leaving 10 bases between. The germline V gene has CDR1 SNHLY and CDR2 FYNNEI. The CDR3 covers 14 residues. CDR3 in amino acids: CASSEERDRNIQYF. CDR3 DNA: TGTGCCAGCAGTGAAGAGAGGGATAGAAACATTCAGTACTTC.

CDR3 DNA: TGCGCCAGCAGCCAATTTGAGACCTACGAGCAGTACTTC. It encodes CASSQFETYEQYF. The rearrangement links TRBV4-1 to TRBJ2-7; D is unclear. V was clipped by 2 bases and J by 2 bases, with 7 bases between them. The V gene's germline CDR1 is MGHRA and CDR2 YSYEKL. CDR3 length: 13 residues.

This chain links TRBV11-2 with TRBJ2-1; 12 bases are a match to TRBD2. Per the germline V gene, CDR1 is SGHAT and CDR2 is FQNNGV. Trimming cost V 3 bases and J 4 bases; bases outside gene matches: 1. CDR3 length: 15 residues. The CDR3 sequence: CASSLGLAGYNEQFF. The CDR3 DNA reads TGTGCCAGCAGCTTGGGACTAGCGGGTTACAATGAGCAGTTCTTC.